This TCR beta chain was captured by sequencing in a study of vaccination and CD4 T cells after COVID-19. V gave up 6 bases and J gave up 0 bases; unmatched junction bases: 8. Germline lookup yields CDR1 MNHEY and CDR2 SVGEGT. The CDR3 length is 16 residues. The study sequenced cultured CD4+ T cell DNA using the Oncomine TCR Beta short-read assay. From the PCR reads, TCRdb called clonotypes with MiXCR, one entry per CDR3 protein. The sample shows about 20,000 distinct CDR3 sequences, approximately 59% of them seen only once. Sample treatment: roughly ten-day PBMC culture with coronavirus spike peptide pools or control peptides (ViraFEST assay). On this clonotype: What it binds is unknown.

Sample: CD4+ T cells from blood, cultured in vitro, taken after SARS-CoV-2 vaccination. This rearrangement joins TRBV6-2 or TRBV6-3 to TRBJ1-5, with 7 positions matching TRBD1. The clonotype originates from a human donor who had recovered from COVID-19. The CDR3 DNA reads TGTGCCAGCAGGGGTCACGACAGGGCTAGCAATCAGCCCCAGCATTTT. Translated: CASRGHDRASNQPQHF.